The 32 T cell receptor beta chains below come from one sample, sequenced in a study of blood T cell repertoires in COVID-19 (dated by TCRdb to about 2020). The library was prepared using the immunoSEQ multiplex PCR assay. In TCRdb, the immuneACCESS table is reduced to in-frame sequences with V and J assigned. These tables do not hold every clone; where another copy was compared, an unresolved V gene accounts for under half, and the others remain unexplained. The sample data list roughly 150,000 clones, and 90% to 95% of these were observed just once. The leading ten clones occupy just under 2% of the sample. Specimen: peripheral blood. These receptors were taken from a woman in her fifties or sixties with COVID-19, enrolled during active disease.

This sequence joins TRBV11-2 and TRBJ1-3; D is unclear. V lost 3 bases and J lost 8, with 17 bases in between. This CDR3 has 15 amino acids. Looked up from germline, CDR1 is SGHAT and CDR2 is FQNNGV. The CDR3 DNA reads TGTGCCAGCAGCTTCCCCTGGAGGGTCGGAGACACCATATATTTT. It specifies CASSFPWRVGDTIYF.

The chain links TRBV12-3 or TRBV12-4 to TRBJ2-6, with 7 nucleotides matching TRBD1. This CDR3 spans 13 amino acids. After removal of 9 bases from V and 2 bases from J, the junction contained 1 base not matched to a gene. CDR3 coding DNA: TGTGCCAGTAGGGGGCCTGGGGCCAACGTCCTGACTTTC. It codes for CASRGPGANVLTF.

The chain recombines TRBV2 with TRBJ1-6, with D perhaps matching TRBD1 (5 bases). Germline V gives CDR1 SNHLY, CDR2 FYNNEI. The CDR3 spans 14 residues. V lost 7 bases and J lost 5, with 12 bases in between. This chain's CDR3 is CASKGGRDNSPLHF. DNA of the CDR3: TGTGCCAGCAAAGGTGGCAGGGATAATTCACCCCTCCACTTT. The full variable domain, in which reference TRBV2 and TRBJ1-6 provide the parts outside the CDR3, is EPEVTQTPSHQVTQMGQEVILRCVPISNHLYFYWYRQILGQKVEFLVSFYNNEISEKSEIFDDQFSVERPDGSNFTLKIRSTKLEDSAMYFCASKGGRDNSPLHFGNGTRLTVT.

This chain links TRBV30 with TRBJ1-5; 10 nucleotides line up with TRBD1. Trimming at V came to 1 base and at J to 4 bases, leaving 4 bases not matched to a gene. Germline-derived CDR1 and CDR2 are GTSNPN and SVGIG (reference sequence). The CDR3 extends over 15 amino acids. The CDR3 nucleotides are TGTGCCTGGAGTGACGGACAGGGGGGGAATCAGCCCCAGCATTTT. Its translation is CAWSDGQGGNQPQHF.

The chain is built from TRBV12-3 or TRBV12-4 and TRBJ2-7; 7 bases match TRBD2. This CDR3 is built from 13 residues. V shed 3 bases, J shed 6 bases, and the junction held 5 bases outside the gene matches. The chain's CDR3 is CASSFSGGGEQYF. Here the CDR3 DNA reads TGTGCCAGCAGTTTTTCGGGAGGCGGCGAGCAGTACTTC.

The rearrangement links TRBV29-1 to TRBJ1-2, with 9 bases fitting TRBD1. The V segment lost 7 bases and the J segment 7 bases; nucleotides outside the gene matches: 13. CDR3 length: 14 amino acids. Germline lookup yields CDR1 SQVTM and CDR2 ANQGSEA. The CDR3 spells CSALGQGTIGGYTF. CDR3 nucleotides: TGCAGCGCATTAGGACAGGGGACGATCGGTGGCTACACCTTC.

The V and J genes are TRBV3-1 (or the pseudogene TRBV3-2) and TRBJ1-4; 8 positions agree with TRBD1. The CDR3 length is 20 residues. Losses at the gene ends were 0 bases for V and 5 bases for J; bases not matched to a gene: 17. The germline gives CDR1 LGHDT, CDR2 YNNKEL (reference sequence). The DNA for the CDR3 is TGTGCCAGCAGCCAAGAAACCCGACGGGGTGGACGACAGGGGAATGAAAAACTGTTTTTT. This translates into CASSQETRRGGRQGNEKLFF.

The chain links TRBV9 to TRBJ2-5, with 9 nucleotides matching TRBD1. The germline CDR1 and CDR2 sequences are SGDLS and YYNGEE. V was pared by 3 bases and J by 4 bases, with 4 bases of the junction left unmatched. The CDR3 is 14 amino acids. CDR3 sequence (DNA): TGTGCCAGCAGCGCCCGGACAGGGGTAGAGACCCAGTACTTC. Translating gives CASSARTGVETQYF.

V usage is TRBV10-3 and J usage is TRBJ1-6; tentatively, D is TRBD1 (6 bases). The CDR3 spans 15 residues. With 0 bases removed from V and 7 bases from J, the gap between germline ends came to 10 bases. From germline, CDR1 is ENHRY and CDR2 SYGVKD. DNA of the CDR3: TGTGCCATCAGTGAGTCGAAACAGGGAAATTCACCCCTCCACTTT. It codes for CAISESKQGNSPLHF.

The CDR3 region has the DNA TGTGCCAGCAGTTACGACGGCGGAGTGGATGCATCCCTCCACTTT. It is translated as CASSYDGGVDASLHF. The V call is TRBV6-5, the J call TRBJ1-6; D gene unclear. The V gene's germline CDR1 is MNHEY and CDR2 SVGAGI. Trimming pared 2 bases from V and 14 bases from J, leaving 19 bases between. The CDR3 length is 15 residues.

V usage is TRBV4-1 and J usage is TRBJ2-7; 8 nucleotides align to TRBD1. V dropped 1 base and J dropped 7; count of bases not matched to a gene: 9. The CDR3 has 15 amino acids. From germline, CDR1 is MGHRA and CDR2 YSYEKL. CDR3 coding DNA: TGCGCCAGCAGCCAAGTGGGTCCAGGGGGCGTTGAGCAGTACTTC. Protein: CASSQVGPGGVEQYF.

This chain links TRBV7-2 with TRBJ2-3, with a possible D match to TRBD2 (7 bases). The CDR3 covers 15 residues. In germline, CDR1 is SGHTA, CDR2 FQGNSA. Deletions cut 4 bases from V and 4 bases from J, with 15 bases between. This CDR3 is CASSSPLGGPDTQYF. DNA for the CDR3: TGTGCCAGCAGCTCCCCCCTCGGGGGGCCAGATACGCAGTATTTT.

This clone was counted a single time. The rearrangement uses TRBV11-2 and TRBJ2-5, with D possibly TRBD1 on 5 matching bases. With 5 bases removed from V and 4 bases from J, the gap between germline ends came to 11 bases. The CDR3 consists of 13 residues. CDR1 and CDR2 from the germline V gene are SGHAT and FQNNGV. CDR3 bases: TGTGCCAGCAGCGACCAGGGAAGAGAGACCCAGTACTTC. It yields the protein CASSDQGRETQYF.

This clone was detected once. The chain couples TRBV11-2 to TRBJ2-2, with 14 bases fitting TRBD2. Germline V gene data show CDR1 as SGHAT and CDR2 as FQNNGV. Losses at the gene ends were 5 bases for V and 3 bases for J; bases not matched to a gene: 5. This CDR3 comprises 17 residues. The CDR3 sequence is CASSTRTSGGHTGELFF. As DNA, the CDR3 is TGTGCCAGCAGCACCAGGACTAGCGGGGGGCACACCGGGGAGCTGTTTTTT.

The chain employs TRBV6-5 and TRBJ2-1; TRBD2 might be the D (7 bases). CDR3 length: 16 amino acids. CDR1 MNHEY and CDR2 SVGAGI come from the germline V gene. With 1 base removed from V and 6 bases from J, the gap between germline ends came to 16 bases. The CDR3 region has the DNA TGTGCCAGCAGTTACTGGGGCAGGGGAGGGGGCAATGAGCAGTTCTTC. The encoded protein is CASSYWGRGGGNEQFF.

The chain couples TRBV18 to TRBJ1-2, with D possibly TRBD1 on 5 matching bases. Trimming cost V 5 bases and J 5 bases, with 18 bases left between them. Germline V gene sequence: CDR1 KGHSH, CDR2 LQKENI. The CDR3 has 15 residues. This CDR3 reads CASSAGLGQTYGYTF. In nucleotides, the CDR3 is TGTGCCAGCTCAGCTGGTCTGGGGCAGACTTATGGCTACACCTTC.

This clone showed up just a few times. The CDR3 loop reads CASSPQGVTEAFF. The CDR3 DNA reads TGTGCCAGCAGCCCCCAGGGGGTAACTGAAGCTTTCTTT. The chain carries TRBV7-2 and TRBJ1-1; 7 bases line up with TRBD1. This CDR3 spans 13 amino acids. Germline values: CDR1 SGHTA, CDR2 FQGNSA. With 5 bases clipped from V and 5 bases from J, the junction kept 5 bases outside the gene matches.

This chain joins TRBV21-1 and TRBJ2-7; TRBD2 is the table's D call and was not checked against the DNA. TRBV21-1 corresponds to a pseudogene. The CDR3 contains 16 residues. The CDR3 sequence is CASSTRTSGGSYEQYF. The CDR3 DNA reads TGTGCCAGCAGCACGCGTACTAGCGGGGGCTCCTACGAGCAGTACTTC.

The rearrangement uses TRBV5-4 and TRBJ2-7, with 8 bases fitting TRBD1. J was trimmed by 7 bases and V by 4 bases; bases with no gene match: 7. Germline-derived CDR1 and CDR2 are SGHNT and YYREEE (reference sequence). This CDR3 contains 13 residues. The CDR3 loop reads CASSRGQATEQYF. In DNA form, the CDR3 reads TGTGCCAGCAGCCGGGGACAGGCGACAGAGCAGTACTTC.

This rearrangement joins TRBV3-1 (or the pseudogene TRBV3-2) to TRBJ1-5; possible D gene TRBD1, 5 bases. The CDR3 has 15 amino acids. V was trimmed by 2 bases and J by 1 base, leaving 9 bases between them. Germline CDR1 and CDR2: LGHDT and YNNKEL (reference sequence). CDR3 DNA sequence: TGTGCCAGCAGCCAAAACGCAGGGAGCAATCAGCCCCAGCATTTT. It translates to CASSQNAGSNQPQHF.

CDR3 loop: CASSQNTGNSGNTIYF. The DNA for the CDR3 is TGTGCCAGCAGCCAAAATACAGGGAACTCTGGAAACACCATATATTTT. V is TRBV4-2 and J is TRBJ1-3, with D possibly being TRBD1 (6 bases). Germline V gene data show CDR1 as LGHNA and CDR2 as YNFKEQ. V lost 2 bases and J lost 0, with 11 bases in between. The CDR3 runs to 16 residues.

In this sample, this clone turned up once. The chain is built from TRBV19 and TRBJ1-2; 10 positions agree with TRBD1. The CDR3 loop spans 15 amino acids. The germline gives CDR1 LNHDA, CDR2 SQIVND (reference sequence). The V segment lost 3 bases and the J segment 6 bases; nucleotides outside the gene matches: 7. The CDR3 DNA follows: TGTGCCAGTAGTATCTGGACAGGGGGTGTTGATGGCTACACCTTC. Protein: CASSIWTGGVDGYTF. Based on the CDR3 plus reference TRBV19 and TRBJ1-2, the full variable domain is DGGITQSPKYLFRKEGQNVTLSCEQNLNHDAMYWYRQDPGQGLRLIYYSQIVNDFQKGDIAEGYSVSREKKESFPLTVTSAQKNPTAFYLCASSIWTGGVDGYTFGSGTRLTVV.

The V call is TRBV2, the J call TRBJ2-7; D is possibly TRBD2 (5 bases). The CDR3 has 13 residues. The germline V and J ends were trimmed by 5 bases and 3 bases, with 11 bases remaining between them. Germline V CDR1 and CDR2: SNHLY, FYNNEI. CDR3 amino acids: CASSSTRRYEQYF. In nucleotides, the CDR3 is TGTGCCAGCAGTTCCACTAGGCGCTACGAGCAGTACTTC.

In regard to this clone: Additional DNA sequences in this sample encode the identical CDR3. The chain carries TRBV7-2 and TRBJ1-5; the D is unclear. CDR3 size: 14 residues. Germline V gives CDR1 SGHTA, CDR2 FQGNSA. Trimming took off 1 base at V and 4 bases at J, with 8 bases between the two ends. The CDR3, as DNA: TGTGCCAGCAGCTTAGTCGCGGGGAATCAGCCCCAGCATTTT. Its translation: CASSLVAGNQPQHF.

The chain uses TRBV5-4 and TRBJ2-5; no clear D gene. The CDR3 length is 14 residues. V gave up 1 base and J gave up 0 bases, with 7 bases separating them. CDR1 SGHNT and CDR2 YYREEE come from the germline V gene (reference sequence). The CDR3 is CASSLSRNQETQYF. CDR3 nucleotide sequence: TGTGCCAGCAGCTTGAGCAGGAACCAAGAGACCCAGTACTTC.

J is TRBJ1-2 and V is TRBV19, with D tentatively TRBD1 (6 bases). Germline CDR1 reads LNHDA; CDR2 reads SQIVND (reference sequence). There are 14 residues in the CDR3. Trimming cost V 0 bases and J 7 bases, with 12 bases left between them. CDR3: CASSIDQQGLGYTF. The CDR3 DNA reads as TGTGCCAGTAGTATAGATCAACAGGGTCTTGGCTACACCTTC.

This sequence joins TRBV5-4 and TRBJ1-1, with TRBD1 matching 8 bases. This CDR3 is built from 15 residues. The germline V gene encodes CDR1 SGHNT and CDR2 YYREEE (reference sequence). V lost 1 base to trimming and J lost 1 base; unmatched junction nucleotides: 3. The CDR3 region is CASSLKDRGNTEAFF. CDR3 coding DNA: TGTGCCAGCAGCTTGAAAGACAGGGGGAACACTGAAGCTTTCTTT.

The chain carries TRBV4-2 and TRBJ1-2; D uncertain. Germline CDR1 is LGHNA and CDR2 is YNFKEQ. The length of the CDR3 is 15 residues. The V and J ends lost 4 bases and 3 bases respectively, with 15 bases between them. The CDR3 is CASSLSPSTDYGYTF. Here the CDR3 DNA reads TGTGCCAGCAGCCTATCACCCAGTACCGACTATGGCTACACCTTC.

The V gene is TRBV20-1, the J gene TRBJ1-2, with D tentatively TRBD1 (5 bases). CDR3 length: 10 amino acids. Between the trimmed V and J ends, which lost 6 bases and 7 bases, there was a span of 9 bases. From germline, CDR1 is DFQATT and CDR2 SNEGSKA (reference sequence). The DNA for the CDR3 is TGCAGTGCCGGGGGAACTGGCTACACCTTC. This sequence encodes CSAGGTGYTF.

This CDR3 reads CASSMMTGGYTEAFF. The CDR3 DNA follows: TGTGCCAGCAGTATGATGACAGGGGGTTACACTGAAGCTTTCTTT. The rearrangement uses TRBV27 and TRBJ1-1, with 9 bases aligning to TRBD1. The CDR3 extends over 15 amino acids. The V gene end was trimmed by 5 bases and the J gene end by 3 bases; junction bases not matched to a gene: 7. Germline CDR1 and CDR2: MNHEY and SMNVEV (reference sequence).

The chain uses TRBV15 and TRBJ2-4, with D tentatively TRBD2 (6 bases). The CDR3 covers 15 residues. The V gene lost 2 bases and the J gene lost 6 bases, with 14 bases spanning the gap. Germline loops: CDR1 LNHNV, CDR2 YYDKDF (reference sequence). This CDR3 reads CATSRSEGGGNIQYF. DNA of the CDR3: TGTGCCACCAGCAGAAGTGAGGGAGGCGGAAACATTCAGTACTTC.

V and J are TRBV9 and TRBJ1-2; no firm D call. Germline-derived CDR1 and CDR2 are SGDLS and YYNGEE. CDR3 length: 13 amino acids. Trimming stripped 4 bases from V and 8 bases from J, with 15 bases between. This CDR3 reads CASSLAALSGYTF. The CDR3 nucleotides read TGTGCCAGCAGCCTTGCGGCACTCTCAGGCTACACCTTC.